The next 5 T cell receptor beta chains were all read from a single sample in a study of blood T cells in healthy people across ages. Combining a sample-barcoded 5' primer with a J-beta primer mix, a second PCR ran for roughly 6 to 12 cycles. MiXCR was run by TCRdb on the 5' RACE reads, yielding one entry per CDR3 protein. This sample carries under 1,000,000 distinct CDR3 sequences, 35% to 40% of them seen once, and the ten largest clones take over 10%. Source material: blood. All receptors come from a man aged 18 to 29 in good health.

The chain is built from TRBV5-1 and TRBJ2-1; D is uncertain. Germline-derived CDR1 and CDR2 are SGHRS and YFSETQ. CDR3 length: 12 residues. V gave up 4 bases and J gave up 4 bases, with 6 bases separating them. CDR3: CASSLFYNEQFF. The DNA for the CDR3 is TGCGCCAGCAGCCTGTTTTACAATGAGCAGTTCTTC.

The rearrangement links TRBV5-1 to TRBJ2-3, with TRBD1 matching over 9 bases. After removal of 1 base from V and 2 bases from J, the junction contained 8 bases not matched to a gene. Germline CDR1 is SGHRS and CDR2 is YFSETQ. This CDR3 has 17 residues. The CDR3 sequence is CASSLFRDREPTDTQYF. The CDR3 DNA follows: TGCGCCAGCAGCTTGTTTCGGGACAGGGAACCCACAGATACGCAGTATTTT.

This clonotype came up many times. The chain links TRBV10-3 to TRBJ2-3, with unresolved D. The CDR3 runs to 14 residues. Between the trimmed V and J ends, which lost 10 bases and 5 bases, there was a span of 19 bases. Germline assignment: CDR1 ENHRY and CDR2 SYGVKD. The CDR3 DNA is TGTGCCAGCCGAACCGGCCCTACGGTAGATACGCAGTATTTT. This translates into CASRTGPTVDTQYF.

On this clonotype: Relative to the germline gene, one junction end is altered; a read error may explain this. The V call is TRBV4-3, the J call TRBJ2-3, with 10 bases fitting TRBD2. Germline loops: CDR1 LGHNA, CDR2 YSLEER. There are 16 residues in the CDR3. CDR3 residues: CASSQERAGGPDAQYF. The CDR3 DNA is TGCGCCAGCAGCCAAGAGCGAGCGGGGGGGCCAGATGCGCAGTATTTT.

In the case of this clonotype: A clone one base away is much larger, so this may be a read error. This sequence joins TRBV4-3 and TRBJ2-7; TRBD1 might be the D (6 bases). Germline V lookup: CDR1 LGHNA, CDR2 YSLEER. Between the trimmed V and J ends, which lost 3 bases and 0 bases, there was a span of 12 bases. The CDR3 is 15 residues long. The CDR3 spells CASSQGHVPSYEQYF. In DNA form, the CDR3 reads TGCGCCAGCAGCCAGGGACACGTTCCCTCCTACGAGCAGTACTTC.